Listed below are T cell receptor beta chains from one sample, sequenced in a study of T cell responses to AZD1222 COVID-19 vaccine. Libraries were prepared by immunoSEQ multiplex PCR; TCRdb keeps only in-frame clonotypes and omits some of them. The profile shows around 92,000 clones, 80% to 90% of them singletons. Source: peripheral blood, taken on day 0 of AZD1222 vaccination. The receptors stem from an adult in good health. Each CDR3 is given with its conserved first and last residue. A D gene is named only where the DNA matches it firmly. Clone size, where shown, is once, few, many, or a class for clones that have expanded.

v_call: TRBV10-1
cdr3_length: 14
j_call: TRBJ2-7
clone_size: .
d_call: TRBD1
cdr3_nt: TGCGCCAGCAGTGAGCAGGGGGCTATCCTCGAGCAGTACTTC
cdr3_aa: CASSEQGAILEQYF

v_call: TRBV7-9
cdr3_length: 16
j_call: TRBJ2-7
clone_size: .
d_call: .
cdr3_nt: TGTGCCAGCAGCTTAGACGGGGGGCAGAGCTCCTACGAGCAGTACTTC
cdr3_aa: CASSLDGGQSSYEQYF

v_call: TRBV6-5
cdr3_length: 13
j_call: TRBJ2-1
clone_size: .
d_call: .
cdr3_nt: TGTGCCAGCAGCGCGCCGGGGTACAATGAGCAGTTCTTC
cdr3_aa: CASSAPGYNEQFF

v_call: TRBV5-1
cdr3_length: 15
j_call: TRBJ2-5
clone_size: .
d_call: .
cdr3_nt: TGCGCCAGCAGCTTGGCCCTAGCGCAAGCAGAGACCCAGTACTTC
cdr3_aa: CASSLALAQAETQYF

v_call: TRBV5-5
cdr3_length: 15
j_call: TRBJ1-3
clone_size: .
d_call: .
cdr3_nt: TGTGCCAGCAGCTTGTTATCCCACTCTGGAAACACCATATATTTT
cdr3_aa: CASSLLSHSGNTIYF

v_call: TRBV28
cdr3_length: 16
j_call: TRBJ1-2
clone_size: .
d_call: .
cdr3_nt: TGTGCCAGCAGGGACTTCCGGGACGAAGCTAACTATGGCTACACCTTC
cdr3_aa: CASRDFRDEANYGYTF

v_call: TRBV18
cdr3_length: 15
j_call: TRBJ1-6
clone_size: .
d_call: TRBD1
cdr3_nt: TGTGCCAGCTCAGGGACAGGGGGCGAGAATTCACCCCTCCACTTT
cdr3_aa: CASSGTGGENSPLHF

v_call: TRBV29-1
cdr3_length: 12
j_call: TRBJ2-5
clone_size: .
d_call: .
cdr3_nt: TGCAGCGCTGCTTTGGGCCGAGAGACCCAGTACTTC
cdr3_aa: CSAALGRETQYF

v_call: TRBV6-5
cdr3_length: 13
j_call: TRBJ1-1
clone_size: .
d_call: .
cdr3_nt: TGTGCCAGCAAGGCGACCTCGAACACTGAAGCTTTCTTT
cdr3_aa: CASKATSNTEAFF

v_call: TRBV10-1
cdr3_length: 15
j_call: TRBJ2-5
clone_size: few
d_call: TRBD2
cdr3_nt: TGCGCCAGCAGTGAAATAGCGGGGTTGAAAAAGACCCAGTACTTC
cdr3_aa: CASSEIAGLKKTQYF

v_call: TRBV2
cdr3_length: 14
j_call: TRBJ1-5
clone_size: .
d_call: .
cdr3_nt: TGTGCCAGCATGGACAGACCTAGCAATCAGCCCCAGCATTTT
cdr3_aa: CASMDRPSNQPQHF

v_call: TRBV25-1
cdr3_length: 14
j_call: TRBJ2-3
clone_size: few
d_call: .
cdr3_nt: TGTGCCAGCAGTCAGGGACTCGCCACAGATACGCAGTATTTT
cdr3_aa: CASSQGLATDTQYF

v_call: TRBV20-1
cdr3_length: 16
j_call: TRBJ2-1
clone_size: .
d_call: TRBD2
cdr3_nt: TGCAGTGCTAGTCACGGAGGTAGCGGGAAGAACAATGAGCAGTTCTTC
cdr3_aa: CSASHGGSGKNNEQFF

v_call: TRBV28
cdr3_length: 16
j_call: TRBJ2-5
clone_size: few
d_call: TRBD2
cdr3_nt: TGTGCCAGCAGTTTAGCGGCTAGCGGGAGTCAAGAGACCCAGTACTTC
cdr3_aa: CASSLAASGSQETQYF

v_call: TRBV6-5
cdr3_length: 15
j_call: TRBJ1-2
clone_size: .
d_call: TRBD1
cdr3_nt: TGTGCCAGCAGTTACTCCCCAGGGGGCAGCTATGGCTACACCTTC
cdr3_aa: CASSYSPGGSYGYTF

v_call: TRBV4-1
cdr3_length: 14
j_call: TRBJ1-2
clone_size: .
d_call: .
cdr3_nt: TGCGCCAGCAGCCCCTCGGGAGCGAACTATGGCTACACCTTC
cdr3_aa: CASSPSGANYGYTF

v_call: TRBV6-5
cdr3_length: 14
j_call: TRBJ2-7
clone_size: .
d_call: TRBD1
cdr3_nt: TGTGCCAGCAGAAACAGGGGGCCATCCTACGAGCAGTACTTC
cdr3_aa: CASRNRGPSYEQYF

v_call: TRBV6-1
cdr3_length: 15
j_call: TRBJ1-4
clone_size: .
d_call: .
cdr3_nt: TGTGCCAGCAGTGAAACAAATAGGGCGGACGAAAAACTGTTTTTT
cdr3_aa: CASSETNRADEKLFF

v_call: TRBV19
cdr3_length: 15
j_call: TRBJ1-5
clone_size: .
d_call: .
cdr3_nt: TGTGCCAGTAGTGACTTGGGGAATAGCAATCAGCCCCAGCATTTT
cdr3_aa: CASSDLGNSNQPQHF

v_call: TRBV19
cdr3_length: 13
j_call: TRBJ1-5
clone_size: .
d_call: .
cdr3_nt: TGTGCCAGTAGCAGCCAGGGGAATCAGCCCCAGCATTTT
cdr3_aa: CASSSQGNQPQHF

v_call: TRBV18
cdr3_length: 14
j_call: TRBJ1-1
clone_size: .
d_call: .
cdr3_nt: TGTGCCAGCTTTATGGGACTAATGAACACTGAAGCTTTCTTT
cdr3_aa: CASFMGLMNTEAFF

v_call: TRBV19
cdr3_length: 14
j_call: TRBJ2-5
clone_size: .
d_call: TRBD2
cdr3_nt: TGTGCCAGTAGTCCTATGACTAGCACGGAGACCCAGTACTTC
cdr3_aa: CASSPMTSTETQYF

v_call: TRBV5-4
cdr3_length: 18
j_call: TRBJ2-6
clone_size: .
d_call: TRBD1
cdr3_nt: TGTGCCAGCAGCTCTCCGGGACAGGGGGCGCCTGGGGCCAACGTCCTGACTTTC
cdr3_aa: CASSSPGQGAPGANVLTF

v_call: TRBV4-2
cdr3_length: 14
j_call: TRBJ2-2
clone_size: .
d_call: .
cdr3_nt: TGTGCCAGCAGCCAACGGGTGGACACCGGGGAGCTGTTTTTT
cdr3_aa: CASSQRVDTGELFF

v_call: TRBV7-8
cdr3_length: 14
j_call: TRBJ1-6
clone_size: .
d_call: .
cdr3_nt: TGTGCCAGCAGCTTGGTACAGGGTGGCTCACCCCTCCACTTT
cdr3_aa: CASSLVQGGSPLHF

v_call: TRBV6-5
cdr3_length: 15
j_call: TRBJ2-1
clone_size: .
d_call: .
cdr3_nt: TGTGCCAGCAGTAATGACCCTGGCTCCTACAATGAGCAGTTCTTC
cdr3_aa: CASSNDPGSYNEQFF

v_call: TRBV2
cdr3_length: 15
j_call: TRBJ1-6
clone_size: .
d_call: .
cdr3_nt: TGTGCCAGCAGTGAACAGGGGCATACAAATTCACCCCTCCACTTT
cdr3_aa: CASSEQGHTNSPLHF

v_call: TRBV12-3/TRBV12-4
cdr3_length: 13
j_call: TRBJ2-1
clone_size: once
d_call: .
cdr3_nt: TGTGCCAGCAGTTTACAGGTCGGCGATGAGCAGTTCTTC
cdr3_aa: CASSLQVGDEQFF

v_call: TRBV7-9
cdr3_length: 14
j_call: TRBJ2-3
clone_size: .
d_call: TRBD1
cdr3_nt: TGTGCCAGCAGCTGGGACAGTTCAGTAGATACGCAGTATTTT
cdr3_aa: CASSWDSSVDTQYF

v_call: TRBV14
cdr3_length: 13
j_call: TRBJ1-1
clone_size: .
d_call: .
cdr3_nt: TGTGCCAGCAGCCAAGCCGGGACAAGAAAGGGTTTCTTT
cdr3_aa: CASSQAGTRKGFF

v_call: TRBV10-3
cdr3_length: 14
j_call: TRBJ2-7
clone_size: .
d_call: TRBD1
cdr3_nt: TGTGCCATCAGTGAGATACAGGGGGCCTACGAGCAGTACTTC
cdr3_aa: CAISEIQGAYEQYF

v_call: TRBV28
cdr3_length: 12
j_call: TRBJ1-1
clone_size: .
d_call: .
cdr3_nt: TGTGCCAGCAGTTTGACCCTGGGGGAAGCTTTCTTT
cdr3_aa: CASSLTLGEAFF

v_call: TRBV6-2/TRBV6-3
cdr3_length: 18
j_call: TRBJ2-6
clone_size: few
d_call: .
cdr3_nt: TGTGCCAGCAGTTACTCGATAGGCCAGAACTCTGGGGCCAACGTCCTGACTTTC
cdr3_aa: CASSYSIGQNSGANVLTF

v_call: TRBV28
cdr3_length: 14
j_call: TRBJ1-1
clone_size: .
d_call: TRBD1
cdr3_nt: TGTGCCAGCAGTTGGACAGGGTCGAGGACTGAAGCTTTCTTT
cdr3_aa: CASSWTGSRTEAFF

v_call: TRBV3-1/TRBV3-2
cdr3_length: 15
j_call: TRBJ1-3
clone_size: .
d_call: .
cdr3_nt: TGTGCCAGCAGCCATATGGCCGTTACTGGAAACACCATATATTTT
cdr3_aa: CASSHMAVTGNTIYF

v_call: TRBV28
cdr3_length: 15
j_call: TRBJ2-5
clone_size: .
d_call: .
cdr3_nt: TGTGCCAGCAGTCCGTCCAGCGGGTACGGAGAGACCCAGTACTTC
cdr3_aa: CASSPSSGYGETQYF